Listed here is a single T cell receptor (beta chain). Its antigen is undetermined. These data belong to a study of cytomegalovirus exposure and HLA in healthy donors. PCR involved 60 Vbeta and 13 Jbeta primers. Sequencing was performed with immunoSEQ multiplex PCR; in TCRdb, only in-frame clones are kept and a portion is missing. The sample shows around 150,000 clones, 60% to 80% of them seen only once. General study points: Researchers counted around 180 TCR beta chains as cytomegalovirus-associated.

The sample was PBMCs. This receptor was taken from a woman in her 50s in good health and CMV-seropositive.

The CDR3 coding sequence is TGTGCCAGCAGCCTAGGGACAGGGGGCGAGCAGTACTTC. Its translation is CASSLGTGGEQYF. V usage is TRBV7-8 and J usage is TRBJ2-7, with TRBD1 identical over 11 bases. Germline V gene data show CDR1 as SGHVS and CDR2 as FQNEAQ. The CDR3 is made up of 13 amino acids. Trimming at V came to 5 bases and at J to 6 bases, leaving 3 bases not matched to a gene.